The rows below give T cell receptor beta chains drawn from one sample of a study of glioma-infiltrating T cells. TCRdb processed the multiplex PCR reads anew with MiXCR; each CDR3 protein has one entry. The profile shows approximately 93,000 distinct CDR3 sequences, around 42% of them singletons. The sequencing input was glioma tissue, nonneoplastic brain tissue, or PBMCs (not recorded which). These receptors were taken from a human donor with low-grade glioma or glioblastoma, undergoing nonglioma brain surgery, or in good health (not recorded which). Both conserved end residues are part of each CDR3. A D gene is named only where the DNA matches it firmly. For some rows the clone size is stated as once, few or many, or as a class when expanded; others skip it.

D gene,V gene,clone size,J gene,CDR3 DNA,CDR3 protein
-,TRBV20-1,-,TRBJ2-7,TGCAGTGCGACCCGCCGGTACAGGGTTTCTTACGAGCAGTACTTC,CSATRRYRVSYEQYF
-,TRBV20-1,many,TRBJ1-1,TGCAGTGCCGCCGTGGTCTCGTCCCCAGCTTTCTTT,CSAAVVSSPAFF
-,TRBV20-1,many,TRBJ2-2,TGCAGTACTAGAGGTGGCGCGAACACCGGGGAGCTGTTTTTT,CSTRGGANTGELFF
-,TRBV18,many,TRBJ1-1,TGTGCCAGCTCACCACAGGGGAACACTGAAGCTTTCTTT,CASSPQGNTEAFF
-,TRBV20-1,many,TRBJ2-4,TGCAGTGCTACAGGGTGGGGTTCTAACTACATTCAGTACTTC,CSATGWGSNYIQYF
-,TRBV5-1,many,TRBJ2-1,TGCGCCAGCAGCTTCCAGGGTTCCTCCTACAATGAGCAGTTCTTC,CASSFQGSSYNEQFF
TRBD1,TRBV18,many,TRBJ1-4,TGTGCCAGCTCACCCCGGACAGGGGGCGGTGAAAAACTGTTTTTT,CASSPRTGGGEKLFF
TRBD2,TRBV9,once,TRBJ2-3,TGTGCCAGCAGCGCCCGACTAGCGGGAGGGAGGGATACGCAGTATTTT,CASSARLAGGRDTQYF
TRBD1,TRBV13,few,TRBJ1-4,TGTGCCAGCAGCCTACGGACAGGTTGGACTGAAAAACTGTTTTTT,CASSLRTGWTEKLFF
-,TRBV20-1,many,TRBJ2-5,TGCAGTGCTGACGGACTCGGTGAGACCCAGTACTTC,CSADGLGETQYF
-,TRBV18,-,TRBJ2-1,TGTGCCAGCGCCACGGAATACAATGAGCAGTTCTTC,CASATEYNEQFF
TRBD1,TRBV14,many,TRBJ2-4,TGTGCCAGCAGCCAGGGACAGGGGAACATTCAGTACTTC,CASSQGQGNIQYF
-,TRBV11-3,-,TRBJ2-7,TGTGCCAGCAGCACCGGGACGGCAACCTACGAGCAGTACTTC,CASSTGTATYEQYF
-,TRBV5-6,-,TRBJ1-6,TGTGCCAGCAGCCGAGATTCCTCTTATAATTCACCCCTCCACTTT,CASSRDSSYNSPLHF
TRBD2,TRBV11-2,-,TRBJ2-7,TGTGCCAGCAGCCCCAACGTAGCGGGAGCCTACGAGCAGTACTTC,CASSPNVAGAYEQYF
TRBD1,TRBV7-2,-,TRBJ2-5,TGTGCCAGCAGCTTAAAGAGGGGGCGCCAAGAGACCCAGTACTTC,CASSLKRGRQETQYF
-,TRBV14,many,TRBJ2-3,TGTGCCAGCAGCAAGGGCGGGCGGATCACAGATACGCAGTATTTT,CASSKGGRITDTQYF
TRBD1,TRBV2,-,TRBJ1-2,TGTGCCAGCAGTGGTTCGGACAGGTCAGCTAACTATGGCTACACCTTC,CASSGSDRSANYGYTF
TRBD2,TRBV6-1,many,TRBJ2-7,TGTGCCAGCAGTCCGGGGACTAGCTCCTACGAGCAGTACTTC,CASSPGTSSYEQYF
TRBD2,TRBV6-6,-,TRBJ2-7,TGTGCCAGCAGAGAGACTAGCGGGAGAGTTGAGCAATGCTTC,CASRETSGRVEQCF
-,TRBV7-9,few,TRBJ2-4,TGTGCCAGCAGCTTAGCGGGGGCCGACAAAAACATTCAGTACTTC,CASSLAGADKNIQYF
-,TRBV27,many,TRBJ2-2,TGTGCCAGCAAGGGTTTGCCCGACGGGGAGCTGTTTTTT,CASKGLPDGELFF
TRBD2,TRBV25-1,-,TRBJ2-1,TGTGCCAGCAGTGAATCCAGCCGGGAGGGCCCCTACAATGAGCAGTTCTTC,CASSESSREGPYNEQFF
TRBD1,TRBV6-2/TRBV6-3,-,TRBJ1-6,TGTGCCAGCAGCAAAAGGACAGGGTCGGATTCGCCCCTCCCCTTT,CASSKRTGSDSPLPF
-,TRBV11-2,many,TRBJ2-7,TGTGCCAGCAGCTTAGGGTCTCTCGAGCAGTACTTC,CASSLGSLEQYF
-,TRBV7-9,many,TRBJ2-5,TGTGCCAGCAGCATGACAGTTCAAGAGACCCAGTACTTC,CASSMTVQETQYF
TRBD1,TRBV10-3,many,TRBJ2-2,TGTGCCATCAGTCCGGGACAGGAGACCGGGGAGCTGTTTTTT,CAISPGQETGELFF
-,TRBV7-2,many,TRBJ1-1,TGTGCCAGCAGCTTACGTCCTCAGAACACTGAAGCTTTCTTT,CASSLRPQNTEAFF
TRBD1,TRBV19,few,TRBJ1-5,TGTGCCAGTAGTAAAGCCCCCGGGACAGGGAATCAGCCCCAGCATTTT,CASSKAPGTGNQPQHF
TRBD1,TRBV29-1,many,TRBJ1-1,TGCAGCGTTGGGCGGACAGGGGGCAACACTGAAGCTTTCTTT,CSVGRTGGNTEAFF
-,TRBV20-1,many,TRBJ1-1,TGCAGTGCTATCGGCAAAAGGAACACTGAAGCTTTCTTT,CSAIGKRNTEAFF
-,TRBV6-1,many,TRBJ2-7,TGTGCCAGCAGTTATTCCAGGTTTCAAGACGAGCAGTACTTC,CASSYSRFQDEQYF